This TCR beta chain was captured in a study of T cell responses to AZD1222 COVID-19 vaccine. About this clone: No antigen is known for it.

Method: immunoSEQ multiplex PCR; TCRdb's copy keeps in-frame clones and lacks some. This sample has around 30,000 clones; roughly nine tenths occur once, and the top ten carry 35% to 50%. Findings and caveats of the study: Variant regions that are unmutated are reportedly the target of nearly half of spike-specific TCRs. Vaccine-associated CD4 TCRs spanned spike, dominant at 160-218 and 743-854. Once two AZD1222 doses were given, Spike-specific TCR breadth and depth went up. Repertoire collection took place solely once the T cell response had peaked.

This CDR3 comprises 17 residues. The V gene lost 4 bases and the J gene lost 2 bases, with 20 bases spanning the gap. Germline assignment: CDR1 SGHTA and CDR2 FQGNSA. V and J are TRBV7-2 and TRBJ2-5; D might be TRBD2 (5 bases). The specimen comprised peripheral blood, sampled on day 0 of AZD1222 vaccination. The TCR originated in an adult in good health. This CDR3 is CASSYGPLGGGQETQYF. CDR3 DNA: TGTGCCAGCAGCTATGGACCGCTAGGAGGTGGACAAGAGACCCAGTACTTC. The variable domain in full, completed from reference TRBV7-2 and TRBJ2-5, reads GAGVSQSPSNKVTEKGKDVELRCDPISGHTALYWYRQSLGQGLEFLIYFQGNSAPDKSGLPSDRFSAERTGGSVSTLTIQRTQQEDSAVYLCASSYGPLGGGQETQYFGPGTRLLVL.